This TCR beta chain was recovered during a study of CD8+ T cells in alopecia areata. RNA extraction and reverse transcription yielded cDNA as sequencing template. Profiling relied on immunoSEQ multiplex PCR, and the TCRdb table lists in-frame clones only, not all of them. This sample has some 130,000 clones, with 54% found just once. Germline CDR1 and CDR2: PRHDT and FYEKMQ (reference sequence). The V end lost 5 bases, the J end lost 5 bases, and 16 bases lay between the germline ends. The CDR3 spans 14 residues. The treatment: oral pan-JAK inhibitor, 5-10 mg twice daily. The clonotype comes from a human donor with alopecia areata. The chain employs TRBV13 and TRBJ2-7, with D perhaps matching TRBD1 (6 bases). This specimen was CD8+ T cells sorted from blood, taken at week 4, from a patient treated with tofacitinib. The CDR3 DNA sequence: TGTGCCAGCAGCCCCCTGACAGGTGTACACGAGCAGTACTTC. It specifies CASSPLTGVHEQYF.